This T cell receptor (beta chain) was sequenced for a study of cytomegalovirus exposure and HLA in healthy donors. At the level of the study: The same platform used for the approximately 670 first-cohort repertoires was also used for the 120 validation repertoires, as a later analysis reported.

Data came from immunoSEQ multiplex PCR; TCRdb stores just in-frame clones and leaves some out. The profile shows under 100,000 clones, 95% to 97% of them singletons. Study outcomes and limitations: Per published reports, the classifier diagnosed cytomegalovirus status with high specificity and sensitivity. In vitro experiments confirmed that three CMV-associated chains were specific for CMV antigens.

The CDR3 consists of 12 residues. Per germline, CDR1 SEHNR and CDR2 FQNEAQ (reference sequence). The ends lost 5 bases at V and 8 bases at J; junction bases unmatched: 5. As for this clone: Its specificity is unknown.

The rearrangement links TRBV7-9 to TRBJ2-7, with 8 bases matching TRBD1. This clonotype was obtained from a young man in good health and CMV-seronegative. Sequenced input: PBMCs. The CDR3: CASSAGGGKQYV. The CDR3 DNA is TGTGCCAGCAGCGCAGGGGGCGGCAAGCAGTACGTC.